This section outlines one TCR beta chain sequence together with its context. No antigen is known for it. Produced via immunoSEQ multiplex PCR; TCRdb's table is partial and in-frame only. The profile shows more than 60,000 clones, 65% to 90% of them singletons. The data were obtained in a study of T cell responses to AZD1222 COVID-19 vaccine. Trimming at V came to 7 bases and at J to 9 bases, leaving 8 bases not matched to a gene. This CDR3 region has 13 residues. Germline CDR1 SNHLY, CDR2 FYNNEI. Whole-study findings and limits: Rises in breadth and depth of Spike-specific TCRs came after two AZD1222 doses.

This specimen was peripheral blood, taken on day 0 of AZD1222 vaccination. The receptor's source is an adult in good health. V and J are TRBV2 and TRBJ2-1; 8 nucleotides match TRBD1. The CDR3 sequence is CASKQGAGIEQFF. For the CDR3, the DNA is TGTGCCAGCAAGCAGGGGGCAGGCATTGAGCAGTTCTTC.